The 17 T cell receptor beta chains presented below share a single source sample, sequenced in a study of T cells in Graves' hyperthyroidism and ophthalmopathy. Template material for amplifying TCR beta CDR3 regions consisted of RNA transcripts. The TCR CDR3 first-round RT-PCR relied on the HTBI primer set. MiXCR was run by TCRdb on the multiplex PCR reads, yielding one entry per CDR3 protein. The sample carries more than 150,000 distinct CDR3 sequences, over 15% recorded once. Sequencing was done on a sample of blood. All receptors come from a woman in her fifties or sixties with Graves' hyperthyroidism.

This clonotype was detected many times. The V call is TRBV9, the J call TRBJ1-1; tentative D call: TRBD1 (5 bases). Trimming removed 0 bases from V and 0 bases from J, with 9 bases in between. In germline, CDR1 is SGDLS, CDR2 YYNGEE. The CDR3 extends over 15 amino acids. The CDR3 protein is CASSVDPGLNTEAFF. Written as DNA, the CDR3 is TGTGCCAGCAGCGTAGACCCAGGGCTGAACACTGAAGCTTTCTTT.

This clonotype was seen ten or more times. In nucleotides, the CDR3 is TGTGCCAGTAGTACACTCCTAAAACCGTACACTGAAGCTTTCTTT. Protein product: CASSTLLKPYTEAFF. The chain links TRBV19 to TRBJ1-1; D unresolved. Germline V gives CDR1 LNHDA, CDR2 SQIVND (reference sequence). This CDR3 contains 15 residues. The V end was cut by 4 bases, the J end by 3 bases, with 15 bases between.

J is TRBJ2-1 and V is TRBV4-3; TRBD1 matches 8 bases. The germline V gene encodes CDR1 LGHNA and CDR2 YSLEER. J lost 2 bases, V lost 5 bases, and 11 bases had no gene match. The length of the CDR3 is 17 residues. DNA of the CDR3: TGCGCCAGCAGCGCCTCAGGGGGCATTCTCGCCTACAATGAGCAGTTCTTC. As protein: CASSASGGILAYNEQFF.

There are many counts of this clonotype. The chain joins TRBV12-3 or TRBV12-4 to TRBJ1-3; D gene uncertain. The CDR3 length is 14 residues. V lost 1 base, J lost 4 bases, and 8 bases lay in between. In DNA form, the CDR3 reads TGTGCCAGCAGTTTAGAGGGATGGGGAAACACCATATATTTT. Its protein is CASSLEGWGNTIYF.

A word on this clonotype: This could be a read error, since a much larger clone is one nucleotide away. The rearrangement joins TRBV11-2 to TRBJ1-6; D is unclear. The CDR3 consists of 12 residues. Trimming removed 3 bases from V and 7 bases from J, with 4 bases in between. CDR1 is SGHAT and CDR2 is FQNNGV in the germline V gene. CDR3 loop: CASSFWNSPLHF. The DNA for the CDR3 is TGTGCCAGCAGCTTCTGGAATTCACCCCTCCACTTT. Combining the CDR3 with reference TRBV11-2 and TRBJ1-6 gives the whole variable domain EAGVAQSPRYKIIEKRQSVAFWCNPISGHATLYWYQQILGQGPKLLIQFQNNGVVDDSQLPKDRFSAERLKGVDSTLKIQPAKLEDSAVYLCASSFWNSPLHFGNGTRLTVT.

This clonotype was seen repeatedly, ten times or more. The genes are TRBV28 and TRBJ1-2; D is uncertain. V lost 3 bases, J lost 5 bases, and 13 bases lay in between. The length of the CDR3 is 14 residues. CDR1 and CDR2 (germline): MDHEN, SYDVKM. CDR3 sequence reads: CASSFFGVGYGYTF. The CDR3 DNA reads TGTGCCAGCAGTTTCTTTGGGGTCGGGTATGGCTACACCTTC.

At least ten counts were recorded for this clonotype. The chain combines TRBV6-2 or TRBV6-3 with TRBJ2-3; TRBD1 agrees at 11 bases. The CDR3 loop spans 16 amino acids. The junction had 7 bases not matched to a gene; V was cut back by 5 bases and J by 3 bases. CDR1 and CDR2 (germline): MNHEY, SVGEGT. CDR3 protein: CASSRAGTGGTDTQYF. CDR3 nucleotide sequence: TGTGCCAGCAGTCGCGCCGGGACAGGGGGTACAGATACGCAGTATTTT.

This chain links TRBV20-1 with TRBJ2-1; D perhaps matches TRBD2 (6 bases). Germline loops: CDR1 DFQATT, CDR2 SNEGSKA (reference sequence). CDR3 length: 14 residues. Trimming removed 5 bases from V and 2 bases from J, with 13 bases in between. CDR3 region: CSAGTLGPYNEQFF. The DNA of the CDR3 is TGCAGTGCTGGGACTTTAGGACCCTACAATGAGCAGTTCTTC.

This clonotype was observed many times. The chain uses TRBV7-3 and TRBJ2-2; 9 nucleotides match TRBD1. This CDR3 is 18 amino acids long. J was trimmed by 6 bases and V by 5 bases; bases with no gene match: 16. CDR1 is SGHTA, CDR2 FQGTGA, per germline. The CDR3: CASSVPKADRGSPGELFF. The CDR3 DNA is TGTGCCAGCAGCGTACCCAAAGCGGACAGGGGTAGTCCCGGGGAGCTGTTTTTT.

This clonotype was picked up many times. The genes are TRBV19 and TRBJ2-3; D might be TRBD1 (6 bases). Germline V lookup: CDR1 LNHDA, CDR2 SQIVND (reference sequence). V was shortened by 4 bases and J by 4 bases, with 6 bases between the two germline ends. The CDR3 is made up of 12 amino acids. This CDR3 reads CASSRQADTQYF. CDR3 coding DNA: TGTGCCAGTAGTAGACAGGCAGATACGCAGTATTTT.

In this sample, this clonotype turned up many times. This chain links TRBV7-3 with TRBJ1-1; D is uncertain. Germline V lookup: CDR1 SGHTA, CDR2 FQGTGA. V was shortened by 1 base and J by 0 bases, with 12 bases between the two germline ends. This CDR3 has 16 residues. In nucleotides, the CDR3 is TGTGCCAGCAGCTTAATACCAGCAGCCATGAACACTGAAGCTTTCTTT. As protein: CASSLIPAAMNTEAFF.

V gene TRBV20-1 combines with J gene TRBJ1-1; D remains ambiguous. The germline gives CDR1 DFQATT, CDR2 SNEGSKA (reference sequence). Between the trimmed V and J ends, which lost 0 bases and 1 base, there was a span of 9 bases. CDR3 length equals 14 residues. CDR3 protein: CSARDYNKNTEAFF. DNA of the CDR3: TGCAGTGCTAGAGATTATAACAAGAACACTGAAGCTTTCTTT.

This clonotype was observed many times. The chain employs TRBV7-8 and TRBJ2-2; 9 bases match TRBD2. Trimming took 1 base from V and 6 from J; bases not matched to a gene: 6. This CDR3 is 16 amino acids long. Germline V gives CDR1 SGHVS, CDR2 FQNEAQ. CDR3 DNA: TGTGCCAGCAGCTTAGTTGGCGGGGGGGCTTCCGGGGAGCTGTTTTTT. Translated: CASSLVGGGASGELFF.

This clonotype was counted at least ten times. This chain joins TRBV3-1 and TRBJ1-1, with 7 bases lining up with TRBD1. The CDR3 runs 16 residues. Germline V gene data show CDR1 as LGHDT and CDR2 as YNNKEL (reference sequence). With 4 bases clipped from V and 5 bases from J, the junction kept 13 bases outside the gene matches. The CDR3 bases are TGTGCCAGCAGCCCCCAGGGGGGCCCTTACTTGACTGAAGCTTTCTTT. This sequence encodes CASSPQGGPYLTEAFF.

The chain is built from TRBV7-9 and TRBJ1-3; D perhaps matches TRBD1 (5 bases). Germline CDR1 is SEHNR and CDR2 is FQNEAQ (reference sequence). Trimming left V 7 bases short and J 0 bases short, with 13 bases between. The CDR3 totals 15 residues. CDR3 nucleotides: TGTGCCAGCAATAAGGGGATCAACTCTGGAAACACCATATATTTT. Its protein is CASNKGINSGNTIYF.

A few counts support this clonotype. The J gene is TRBJ2-3, the V gene TRBV29-1; TRBD2 is a possible D gene (6 bases). The germline CDR1 and CDR2 sequences are SQVTM and ANQGSEA. V lost 8 bases and J lost 5, with 14 bases in between. This CDR3 region has 12 residues. Written as DNA, the CDR3 is TGCAGCTGCCTTAAGGGAGGAGATACGCAGTATTTT. Translated: CSCLKGGDTQYF.

This clonotype was detected ten times or more. This chain uses TRBV7-6 with TRBJ2-1; either TRBD1 or TRBD2 may fit D (5 bases each). The CDR3 has 14 residues. Trimming stripped 2 bases from V and 5 bases from J, with 10 bases between. CDR1 SGHVS and CDR2 FNYEAQ come from the germline V gene. The CDR3 spells CASSLRGVDNEQFF. CDR3 bases: TGTGCCAGCAGCTTAAGAGGGGTAGACAATGAGCAGTTCTTC.